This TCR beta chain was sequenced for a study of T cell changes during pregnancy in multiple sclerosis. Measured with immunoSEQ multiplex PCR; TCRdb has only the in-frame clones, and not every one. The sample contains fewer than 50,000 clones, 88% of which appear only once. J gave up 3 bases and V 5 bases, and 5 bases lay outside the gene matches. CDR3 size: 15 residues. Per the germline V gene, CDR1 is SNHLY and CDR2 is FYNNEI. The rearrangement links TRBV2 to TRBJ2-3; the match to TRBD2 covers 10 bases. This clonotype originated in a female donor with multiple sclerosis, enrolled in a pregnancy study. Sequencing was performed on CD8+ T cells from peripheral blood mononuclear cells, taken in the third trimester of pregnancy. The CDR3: CASSKLAGLTDTQYF. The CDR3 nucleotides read TGTGCCAGCAGTAAACTAGCGGGGTTGACAGATACGCAGTATTTT.